This T cell receptor (beta chain) came from a study of early T cells in non-severe SARS-CoV-2 infection. On the study more broadly: Sequencing was performed on bulk RNA from unsorted whole blood, leaving chains unpaired.

Attachment of unique molecular identifiers to individual cDNA molecules was performed. TCRdb fed the 5' RACE reads into MiXCR, producing one record per CDR3 protein. This table holds some 87,000 distinct CDR3 sequences, about 12% found once. Trimming left V 0 bases short and J 2 bases short, with 20 bases between. CDR1 and CDR2 (germline): GTSNPN, SVGIG (reference sequence). The CDR3 runs 18 residues. Notes on the study in general: VDJdb matching skewed toward anti-spike CD8 responses, missing private and CD4 specificities.

This clonotype was detected only a few times. The antigen remains unidentified. The material sequenced was whole blood. The genes are TRBV30 and TRBJ2-1, with D possibly TRBD2 on 6 matching bases. This clonotype was sampled from an adult who was a healthcare worker with PCR-confirmed SARS-CoV-2 infection or an uninfected control (not recorded which). CDR3 in amino acids: CAWSVLGRPEGPYNEQFF. The CDR3 coding sequence is TGTGCCTGGAGTGTACTGGGGAGGCCGGAGGGTCCCTACAATGAGCAGTTCTTC.